The present TCR beta chain was sequenced within a study of breast tumors, draining lymph nodes, adjacent tissues. The lymph nodes were axillary draining lymph nodes from breast cancer patients. TCRdb analysed the multiplex PCR reads with MiXCR anew, one entry per CDR3 protein. The sample yields under 250,000 distinct CDR3 sequences, 32% seen once. CDR3 length: 13 residues. Germline V gene sequence: CDR1 GTSNPN, CDR2 SVGIG (reference sequence). V was clipped by 6 bases and J by 1 base; unmatched bases: 5. This TCR was recovered from a female donor with breast cancer. Some clones in this sample may be carry-over from other donors' samples. Sequencing input: axillary lymph node tissue. This chain connects TRBV30 to TRBJ1-1; 7 bases map to TRBD1. CDR3 coding DNA: TGTGCCTGCCCCGGGACAGCGAACACTGAAGCTTTCTTT. The encoded protein is CACPGTANTEAFF.